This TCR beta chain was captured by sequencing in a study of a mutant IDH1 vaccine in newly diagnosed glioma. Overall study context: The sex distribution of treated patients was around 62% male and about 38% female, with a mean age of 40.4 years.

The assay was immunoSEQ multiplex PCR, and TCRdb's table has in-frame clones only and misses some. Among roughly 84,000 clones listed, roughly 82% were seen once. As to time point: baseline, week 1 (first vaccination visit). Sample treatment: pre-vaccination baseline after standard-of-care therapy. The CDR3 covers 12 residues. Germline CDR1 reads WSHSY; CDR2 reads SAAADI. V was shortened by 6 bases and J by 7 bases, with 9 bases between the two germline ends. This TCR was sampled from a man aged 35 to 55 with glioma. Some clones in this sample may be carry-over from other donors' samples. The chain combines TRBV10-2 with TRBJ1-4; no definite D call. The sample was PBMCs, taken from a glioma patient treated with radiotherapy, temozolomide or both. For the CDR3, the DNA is TGCGCCAGCAGCGAGACGGGTGAAAAACTGTTTTTT. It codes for CASSETGEKLFF.